One sample yielded the 27 T cell receptor beta chains listed below, sequenced in a study of T cell repertoires in cytomegalovirus infection. MiXCR, applied by TCRdb to the reads, yields one record per CDR3 protein. The sample lists some 160,000 distinct CDR3 sequences; about 15% were seen once. The sequenced sample consisted of CD8+ T cells from PBMCs. The source is a human donor in good health (CMV status not recorded). Some clones in this sample may be carry-over from other donors' samples.

The chain combines TRBV6-2 or TRBV6-3 with TRBJ2-1; 9 bases line up with TRBD2. The CDR3 runs 15 residues. Per germline, CDR1 MNHEY and CDR2 SVGEGT. The trim removed 5 bases at V and 4 bases at J, leaving 6 bases unmatched. The CDR3 sequence is CASSHSGSGYNEQFF. CDR3 nucleotides: TGTGCCAGCAGTCATAGCGGGAGTGGATACAATGAGCAGTTCTTC.

The V and J genes are TRBV29-1 and TRBJ2-3; 9 bases are shared with TRBD2. CDR1 is SQVTM, CDR2 ANQGSEA, per germline. The CDR3 has 14 amino acids. V shed 5 bases, J shed 0 bases, and the junction held 3 bases outside the gene matches. Here the CDR3 DNA reads TGCAGCGTTCTGCGGGAGGGCAGCACAGATACGCAGTATTTT. Translation: CSVLREGSTDTQYF.

This clonotype was counted many times. J is TRBJ2-1 and V is TRBV20-1; 10 bases align to TRBD2. CDR3 size: 17 residues. Germline-derived CDR1 and CDR2 are DFQATT and SNEGSKA (reference sequence). Trimming at V came to 2 bases and at J to 4 bases, leaving 11 bases not matched to a gene. In DNA, the CDR3 is TGCAGTGCTAGACTCCACCGAGCGGGAGGGAAGTACAATGAGCAGTTCTTC. This encodes CSARLHRAGGKYNEQFF.

The chain is built from TRBV29-1 and TRBJ2-7; D may match TRBD1 or TRBD2 (5 bases each). The CDR3 contains 12 residues. The V end lost 1 base, the J end lost 4 bases, and 8 bases lay between the germline ends. Germline CDR1 reads SQVTM; CDR2 reads ANQGSEA. The CDR3 protein is CSVEGEGYEQYF. The CDR3 coding sequence is TGCAGCGTTGAAGGCGAGGGGTACGAGCAGTACTTC.

This sequence joins TRBV9 and TRBJ1-2; 7 bases agree with TRBD1. V trimming: 0 bases; J trimming: 8 bases; junction bases outside the gene matches: 10. This CDR3 spans 15 amino acids. Per germline, CDR1 SGDLS and CDR2 YYNGEE. CDR3: CASSVDDRDVEGYTF. The CDR3 nucleotides are TGTGCCAGCAGCGTAGATGACAGGGACGTCGAAGGCTACACCTTC. The full variable domain, rest sourced from reference TRBV9 and TRBJ1-2, is DSGVTQTPKHLITATGQRVTLRCSPRSGDLSVYWYQQSLDQGLQFLIQYYNGEERAKGNILERFSAQQFPDLHSELNLSSLELGDSALYFCASSVDDRDVEGYTFGSGTRLTVV.

This clonotype was picked up a small number of times. The V gene is TRBV6-4, the J gene TRBJ2-2; D is unclear. This CDR3 is built from 16 residues. Between the trimmed V and J ends, which lost 2 bases and 3 bases, there was a span of 13 bases. Germline-derived CDR1 and CDR2 are MRHNA and SNTAGT. This CDR3 reads CASSDVTTQHTGELFF. CDR3 sequence (DNA): TGTGCCAGCAGTGACGTTACGACGCAACACACCGGGGAGCTGTTTTTT.

This clonotype was seen a few times. This chain uses TRBV28 with TRBJ1-6; D remains unclear. Germline V gives CDR1 MDHEN, CDR2 SYDVKM. V lost 4 bases and J 7 bases, leaving 17 bases between the germline ends. The length of the CDR3 is 16 residues. CDR3 nucleotide sequence: TGTGCCAGCAGTTCCGGACGGGGTTCGCGGAATTCACCCCTCCACTTT. It codes for CASSSGRGSRNSPLHF. The full variable domain, completed using reference TRBV28 and TRBJ1-6, is DVKVTQSSRYLVKRTGEKVFLECVQDMDHENMFWYRQDPGLGLRLIYFSYDVKMKEKGDIPEGYSVSREKKERFSLILESASTNQTSMYLCASSSGRGSRNSPLHFGNGTRLTVT.

This clonotype has just a few counts. The V call is TRBV7-8, the J call TRBJ1-5; TRBD1 agrees at 10 bases. Germline loops: CDR1 SGHVS, CDR2 FQNEAQ. CDR3 length: 17 amino acids. The trim removed 4 bases at V and 0 bases at J, leaving 6 bases unmatched. The CDR3 sequence: CASSSGTGAYSNQPQHF. In nucleotides, the CDR3 is TGTGCCAGCAGCTCCGGGACAGGGGCATATAGCAATCAGCCCCAGCATTTT.

The chain is built from TRBV7-9 and TRBJ1-2, with D perhaps TRBD1 (5 bases). The germline V gene has CDR1 SEHNR and CDR2 FQNEAQ (reference sequence). Trimming cost V 0 bases and J 8 bases, with 13 bases left between them. CDR3 length equals 14 residues. The CDR3 DNA sequence: TGTGCCAGCAGCTTAGCGACGGGGACCTGGGGCTACACCTTC. It encodes CASSLATGTWGYTF. Using reference TRBV7-9 and TRBJ1-2 for the parts outside the CDR3, the full variable domain is DTGVSQNPRHKITKRGQNVTFRCDPISEHNRLYWYRQTLGQGPEFLTYFQNEAQLEKSRLLSDRFSAERPKGSFSTLEIQRTEQGDSAMYLCASSLATGTWGYTFGSGTRLTVV.

This clonotype has more than one count but fewer than ten. The V call is TRBV7-2, the J call TRBJ1-1; D gene unclear. The CDR3 is 14 residues long. V lost 1 base and J lost 5, with 11 bases in between. CDR1 is SGHTA, CDR2 FQGNSA, per germline. This CDR3 reads CASSLVVTRTEAFF. In nucleotides, the CDR3 is TGTGCCAGCAGCTTAGTGGTGACCCGGACTGAAGCTTTCTTT.

This clonotype has only a few counts. The chain carries TRBV29-1 and TRBJ1-1, with D unresolved. This CDR3 has 14 residues. Trimming cost V 7 bases and J 3 bases, with 18 bases left between them. In germline, CDR1 is SQVTM, CDR2 ANQGSEA. This CDR3 reads CSAGLVDGHTEAFF. The CDR3 coding sequence is TGCAGCGCTGGGTTGGTCGACGGACACACTGAAGCTTTCTTT.

This clonotype was counted a few times. One end of the junction does not line up with germline, which may come from a read error. The genes are TRBV7-2 and TRBJ1-5, with TRBD1 as a possible D gene (6 bases). Germline CDR1 SGHTA, CDR2 FQGNSA. The CDR3 spans 13 residues. The CDR3 DNA reads as TGTGCCAGCAGCTCCACAGGGAATCCGCCCCAGCATTTT. This codes for CASSSTGNPPQHF.

This clonotype was detected ten times or more. The rearrangement joins TRBV11-1 to TRBJ2-1; TRBD2 agrees at 9 bases. The V gene's germline CDR1 is SGHAT and CDR2 FQDESV (reference sequence). J gave up 0 bases and V 3 bases, and 0 bases lay outside the gene matches. This CDR3 has 15 residues. CDR3 region: CASSFSGSSYNEQFF. In DNA form, the CDR3 reads TGTGCCAGCAGCTTTAGCGGGAGCTCCTACAATGAGCAGTTCTTC.

This clonotype appeared a few times. The rearrangement joins TRBV12-3 or TRBV12-4 to TRBJ2-5, with D maybe TRBD1 (6 bases). Trimming removed 8 bases at V and 5 bases at J, with 15 bases between. This CDR3 region has 13 residues. CDR3 DNA sequence: TGTGCCAGCGCCGACAGGCGACGTGAGACCCAGTACTTC. This encodes CASADRRRETQYF.

This chain connects TRBV7-2 to TRBJ2-6, with a possible D match to TRBD1 (5 bases). Trimming stripped 7 bases from V and 4 bases from J, with 14 bases between. The CDR3 sequence is 15 residues long. The germline V gene encodes CDR1 SGHTA and CDR2 FQGNSA. In DNA form, the CDR3 reads TGTGCCAGCACCTTTGACAGAACCGGGGCCAACGTCCTGACTTTC. This codes for CASTFDRTGANVLTF.

The CDR3 here is CASSLGGGEGQPQHF. Here the CDR3 DNA reads TGTGCCAGCAGCTTAGGAGGGGGGGAGGGCCAGCCCCAGCATTTT. V is TRBV7-2 and J is TRBJ1-5; D might be TRBD1 (6 bases). V lost 1 base to trimming and J lost 7 bases, with 14 bases between them. Germline loops: CDR1 SGHTA, CDR2 FQGNSA. The CDR3 length is 15 residues.

To note about this clonotype: Mismatch with germline at one junction end may stem from a read error. The rearrangement uses TRBV14 and TRBJ2-5; tentatively, D is TRBD2 (6 bases). Germline V gives CDR1 SGHDN, CDR2 FVKESK. This CDR3 contains 14 residues. CDR3 protein: CASSQVALAETQYF. The CDR3, as DNA: TGTGCCAGCAGTCAAGTGGCTCTAGCGGAGACCCAGTACTTC.

V gene TRBV28 combines with J gene TRBJ2-4, with 9 nucleotides matching TRBD1. Germline values: CDR1 MDHEN, CDR2 SYDVKM. This CDR3 spans 19 amino acids. The J segment lost 2 bases and the V segment lost 7 bases, leaving 18 bases of the junction unmatched. CDR3 in amino acids: CASTSRGGQGGSPKNIQYF. CDR3 DNA: TGTGCCAGCACCTCCAGGGGGGGACAGGGAGGTTCCCCCAAAAACATTCAGTACTTC.

This clonotype is classed as large. The J gene is TRBJ1-5, the V gene TRBV28; 7 bases are shared with TRBD1. There are 15 residues in the CDR3. CDR1 is MDHEN, CDR2 SYDVKM, per germline. The J segment lost 2 bases and the V segment lost 5 bases, leaving 6 bases of the junction unmatched. CDR3 in DNA: TGTGCCAGCAGTCTCTTCAGGGGGGGCAATCAGCCCCAGCATTTT. This sequence encodes CASSLFRGGNQPQHF.

The chain joins TRBV7-9 to TRBJ2-7, with a possible D match to TRBD1 (6 bases). Germline V gene lookup returns CDR1 SEHNR and CDR2 FQNEAQ (reference sequence). The ends were cut back, 1 base at V and 2 bases at J, with 12 bases in the middle. The CDR3 is 15 residues long. In DNA, the CDR3 is TGTGCCAGCAGCTTAGGAGGGGACAATCCCTACGAGCAGTACTTC. Translation: CASSLGGDNPYEQYF.

The table lists this clonotype with many counts. The chain employs TRBV6-2 or TRBV6-3 and TRBJ2-7; TRBD1 matches 7 bases. V lost 4 bases to trimming and J lost 4 bases; unmatched junction nucleotides: 10. The CDR3 is 15 amino acids. Germline V gene data show CDR1 as MNHEY and CDR2 as SVGEGT. The DNA for the CDR3 is TGTGCCAGCAGTTCCACCGGGACAGCAACTTACGAGCAGTACTTC. This sequence encodes CASSSTGTATYEQYF.

This clonotype was counted between two and nine times. J is TRBJ1-1 and V is TRBV6-5; weak D call: TRBD1 (6 bases). Germline V gene data show CDR1 as MNHEY and CDR2 as SVGAGI. V lost 0 bases and J 4 bases, leaving 9 bases between the germline ends. The CDR3 extends over 14 amino acids. This CDR3 is CASSYSGRGTEAFF. The DNA for the CDR3 is TGTGCCAGCAGTTACTCGGGCAGGGGCACTGAAGCTTTCTTT.

This clonotype was seen only a few times. The CDR3 DNA follows: TGTGCCAGCAGGGGAACGGGGGCGAGAGGGTACGAGCAGTACTTC. Its translation: CASRGTGARGYEQYF. The chain has TRBV12-3 or TRBV12-4 and TRBJ2-7; D tentatively reads TRBD1 or TRBD2 (6 bases each). The CDR3 is 15 residues long. Trimming left V 6 bases short and J 4 bases short, with 19 bases between.

The V gene is TRBV7-9, the J gene TRBJ2-1; D is perhaps TRBD1 or TRBD2 (5 bases each). V was pared by 0 bases and J by 8 bases, with 8 bases between. The CDR3 spans 13 residues. Germline V gene data show CDR1 as SEHNR and CDR2 as FQNEAQ (reference sequence). The DNA of the CDR3 is TGTGCCAGCAGCTTAGCCATGGGGGATGAGCAGTTCTTC. Translation: CASSLAMGDEQFF.

The chain has TRBV29-1 and TRBJ2-3; D not resolved. This CDR3 has 9 amino acids. V shed 8 bases and J shed 5 bases, with 5 bases lying between them. CDR1 is SQVTM and CDR2 is ANQGSEA in the germline V gene. The CDR3 DNA sequence: TGCAGCTACGAAGATACGCAGTATTTT. Translation gives CSYEDTQYF.

The gene calls are TRBV7-8 and TRBJ2-1, with TRBD2 matching 7 bases. Germline values: CDR1 SGHVS, CDR2 FQNEAQ. V lost 5 bases, J lost 7 bases, and 8 bases stayed unmatched. The CDR3 has 14 amino acids. The CDR3 region is CASSSGLVGNEQFF. The DNA of the CDR3 is TGTGCCAGCAGCAGCGGACTAGTTGGGAATGAGCAGTTCTTC. Complete variable domain (other parts from reference TRBV7-8 and TRBJ2-1): GAGVSQSPRYKVAKRGQDVALRCDPISGHVSLFWYQQALGQGPEFLTYFQNEAQLDKSGLPSDRFFAERPEGSVSTLKIQRTQQEDSAVYLCASSSGLVGNEQFFGPGTRLTVL.

This clonotype appeared a few times. The CDR3 is CASSYIGGITDTQYF. CDR3 bases: TGTGCCAGCAGCTACATAGGGGGGATCACAGATACGCAGTATTTT. This chain joins TRBV7-2 and TRBJ2-3, with D perhaps being TRBD1 or TRBD2 (6 bases each). Trimming shortened V by 4 bases and J by 2 bases, and 13 bases separated the two germline ends. The CDR3 is 15 amino acids. Per germline, CDR1 SGHTA and CDR2 FQGNSA.